This entry describes one T cell receptor beta chain. Its antigen remains unidentified. It has no much larger one-base neighbor in the sample; base qualities were not kept. TCRbeta CDR3 regions were amplified from genomic DNA using the immunoSEQ Assay, a bias-controlled multiplex PCR. In the authors' own workflow: The number of nucleated cells in each sample was estimated by amplification of reference gene primers within the assay. Sequence reads were collapsed and filtered to measure the absolute abundance of every unique TCRbeta CDR3 rearrangement. For each sample, productive Simpson clonality was calculated as the square root of Simpson's diversity index over productive rearrangements. As stored in TCRdb, this immuneACCESS dataset retains in-frame rearrangements with V and J assigned. A fraction of the clones does not appear; measured against another copy, unresolved V genes explain less than half of the discrepancy, and the remainder lacks a known reason. D and trimming were read from the DNA, whereas the V and J calls and clone size are those reported in that table. The sample yields hundreds of thousands of clones; about 90% were counted once. Clones ranked in the top ten supply 2.5% to 3.5% of the sample.

CDR1 SGHVS and CDR2 FQNEAQ were looked up in the germline V gene. The CDR3, cysteine through phenylalanine, is 16 amino acids long. Solely the CDR3 DNA is kept, with 48 bases framed from the first base. The V end loses 5 bases and the J end loses 5 bases, and a stretch of 18 bases separates them. This specimen comes from a study of blood T cell repertoires in COVID-19 (TCRdb year 2020). Study-wide context: Collaborator samples came from the United States, Italy and Spain and covered acute and convalescent phases of COVID-19. The prospective study material was composed of cDNA or gDNA derived from T cells, B-cell-depleted T cells, or PBMCs. The dataset comprised deeply sampled blood TCRbeta repertoires from subjects exposed to, actively infected with, or recovered from COVID-19. A freely available public database, intended as a resource for researchers studying the immune response to SARS-CoV-2, is where the repertoires were released. Samples were obtained from the ongoing ImmuneRACE study (first 160 participants) and from over a thousand subjects provided by 6 global collaborators. A de-identified subject ID, COVID-19 status, age in years and sex were almost always included in the sample metadata. Where available, HLA class I and class II types were taken from metadata supplied by the sample provider and were not determined by assay-based typing. Overall results and qualifications from the work: The amount of clinical and demographic metadata varied by source and participant and was provided uncurated.

Participants in the prospective study were aged roughly 18 to 100 years, lived in over 20 United States geographic areas, and enrolled through a virtual design. To assign participants to cohorts, the prospective study relied on clinical history that participants themselves reported in a screening survey and a study questionnaire. For ImmuneRACE Cohort 3, a participant was defined as recovered based on two consecutive negative NP/OP PCR tests, clearance by a healthcare professional, or resolution of symptoms. Each participant in the prospective study had whole blood, serum and a nasopharyngeal or oropharyngeal swab collected by mobile phlebotomists. Over a roughly 2-month period, participants in the prospective study had the option of providing additional blood draws and questionnaires. Before DNA extraction, prospective study blood samples were shipped either frozen or at room temperature.

The rearranged chain carries TRBV7-8 and TRBJ2-2; a tentative D call is TRBD2 (7 bases match). The receptor comes from a woman aged 25-40 years who had recovered from COVID-19. The sample consisted of PBMCs or T cells enriched from blood (not recorded which). The nucleotide sequence is given as TGTGCCAGCAGCAAAGGGCGGGGGCCCTCTACCGGGGAGCTGTTTTTT. This translates into CASSKGRGPSTGELFF.